The 27 T cell receptor beta chains listed next were all sequenced from one sample in a study of OX40 agonist ivuxolimab in advanced cancers. Sequencing was performed with immunoSEQ multiplex PCR; in TCRdb, only in-frame clones are kept and a portion is missing. The sample includes tens of thousands of clones, around 81% of them seen just once. The input for sequencing was CD4+ or CD8+ T cells sorted from blood, taken in a trial of the OX40 agonist ivuxolimab. The source is an adult with an advanced solid tumor such as melanoma, head and neck, liver or kidney cancer.

V and J are TRBV7-8 and TRBJ2-5, with no clear D. The ends were cut back, 5 bases at V and 6 bases at J, with 7 bases in the middle. CDR3 length: 11 amino acids. Germline CDR1 SGHVS, CDR2 FQNEAQ. CDR3 residues: CASSQSQTQYF. CDR3 bases: TGTGCCAGCAGCCAAAGTCAGACCCAGTACTTC. The complete variable domain, with remaining parts taken from reference TRBV7-8 and TRBJ2-5, reads GAGVSQSPRYKVAKRGQDVALRCDPISGHVSLFWYQQALGQGPEFLTYFQNEAQLDKSGLPSDRFFAERPEGSVSTLKIQRTQQEDSAVYLCASSQSQTQYFGPGTRLLVL.

The chain couples TRBV6-4 to TRBJ2-3; 8 nucleotides match TRBD2. This CDR3 has 14 amino acids. CDR1 MRHNA and CDR2 SNTAGT come from the germline V gene. V gave up 3 bases and J gave up 4 bases; unmatched junction bases: 3. The CDR3 spells CASSESGGPDTQYF. CDR3 nucleotide sequence: TGTGCCAGCAGTGAGTCGGGGGGGCCAGATACGCAGTATTTT.

Only one count was recorded for this clone. The chain recombines TRBV6-5 with TRBJ1-4; weak D call: TRBD1 (6 bases). V gave up 10 bases and J gave up 12 bases, with 15 bases separating them. Germline loops: CDR1 MNHEY, CDR2 SVGAGI. The CDR3 has 11 residues. In DNA, the CDR3 is TGTGCCACATCCTGGGGGGCAGAACTGTTTTTT. Amino acid sequence: CATSWGAELFF.

This chain uses TRBV28 with TRBJ1-2; 8 nucleotides agree with TRBD1. V shed 5 bases, J shed 3 bases, and the junction held 5 bases outside the gene matches. The V gene's germline CDR1 is MDHEN and CDR2 SYDVKM. CDR3 size: 14 residues. CDR3: CASSTGGGYYGYTF. Written as DNA, the CDR3 is TGTGCCAGCAGTACAGGGGGAGGATACTATGGCTACACCTTC.

This rearrangement joins TRBV5-1 to TRBJ2-1; D might be TRBD1 (6 bases). V was cut by 2 bases and J by 4 bases, with 7 bases left in between. Germline CDR1 reads SGHRS; CDR2 reads YFSETQ. The CDR3 runs 13 residues. The CDR3 protein is CASSLGQYNEQFF. CDR3 nucleotide sequence: TGCGCCAGCAGCTTAGGACAGTACAATGAGCAGTTCTTC.

The chain couples TRBV5-4 to TRBJ1-6; D is unresolved. Germline V gene lookup returns CDR1 SGHNT and CDR2 YYREEE (reference sequence). This CDR3 has 15 amino acids. The V and J ends lost 4 bases and 7 bases respectively, with 15 bases between them. CDR3 protein: CASSQERAPNSPLHF. DNA for the CDR3: TGTGCCAGCAGCCAAGAGAGAGCCCCCAATTCACCCCTCCACTTT. The complete variable domain, with remaining parts taken from reference TRBV5-4 and TRBJ1-6, reads ETGVTQSPTHLIKTRGQQVTLRCSSQSGHNTVSWYQQALGQGPQFIFQYYREEENGRGNFPPRFSGLQFPNYSSELNVNALELDDSALYLCASSQERAPNSPLHFGNGTRLTVT.

The gene calls are TRBV28 and TRBJ1-6, with D possibly matching TRBD1 (5 bases). This CDR3 is built from 14 residues. CDR1 and CDR2 (germline): MDHEN, SYDVKM. The V gene lost 8 bases and the J gene lost 8 bases, with 16 bases spanning the gap. CDR3 amino acids: CASEGLSGDSPLHF. The CDR3 nucleotides read TGTGCCAGCGAAGGACTTTCGGGGGATTCACCCCTCCACTTT. The full variable domain, in which reference TRBV28 and TRBJ1-6 provide the parts outside the CDR3, is DVKVTQSSRYLVKRTGEKVFLECVQDMDHENMFWYRQDPGLGLRLIYFSYDVKMKEKGDIPEGYSVSREKKERFSLILESASTNQTSMYLCASEGLSGDSPLHFGNGTRLTVT.

This rearrangement joins TRBV7-6 to TRBJ1-4; no definite D call. Trimming stripped 5 bases from V and 5 bases from J, with 15 bases between. CDR1 SGHVS and CDR2 FNYEAQ come from the germline V gene. The CDR3 extends over 15 amino acids. CDR3 amino acids: CASSPSTEGNEKLFF. In DNA form, the CDR3 reads TGTGCCAGCAGCCCCTCGACGGAGGGCAATGAAAAACTGTTTTTT.

In its sample, this clone was seen once. V gene TRBV19 combines with J gene TRBJ2-1; D is uncertain. The V gene lost 4 bases and the J gene lost 4 bases, with 8 bases spanning the gap. CDR1 is LNHDA, CDR2 SQIVND, per germline (reference sequence). There are 13 residues in the CDR3. The CDR3 region has the DNA TGTGCCAGTAGTACAACCTTGTACAATGAGCAGTTCTTC. It encodes CASSTTLYNEQFF.

Comments on this clone: A far bigger clonotype differs at one base, so this is likely a read error. The chain couples TRBV7-9 to TRBJ2-2, with TRBD2 identical over 8 bases. Trimming at V came to 5 bases and at J to 3 bases, leaving 8 bases not matched to a gene. Germline V lookup: CDR1 SEHNR, CDR2 FQNEAQ (reference sequence). The CDR3 runs to 16 residues. The CDR3 DNA sequence: TGTGCCAGCAGCGCGAGGCGGGGGGTAGACACCGGGGAGCTGTTTTTT. This translates into CASSARRGVDTGELFF.

The genes are TRBV9 and TRBJ2-2; 9 bases agree with TRBD1. The germline V gene has CDR1 SGDLS and CDR2 YYNGEE. This CDR3 has 15 amino acids. J gave up 7 bases and V 4 bases, and 8 bases lay outside the gene matches. For the CDR3, the DNA is TGTGCCAGCAGCTTTCCGACAGGGGGGGTCGGGGAGCTGTTTTTT. It yields the protein CASSFPTGGVGELFF.

The genes are TRBV27 and TRBJ2-2; TRBD1 is a possible D gene (5 bases). The CDR3 has 13 amino acids. Germline assignment: CDR1 MNHEY and CDR2 SMNVEV (reference sequence). The germline V and J ends were trimmed by 6 bases and 6 bases, with 11 bases remaining between them. CDR3 amino acids: CASSHSRAGELFF. In DNA form, the CDR3 reads TGTGCCAGCAGCCACTCCAGGGCCGGGGAGCTGTTTTTT.

At least ten counts were recorded for this clone. The V call is TRBV10-2, the J call TRBJ2-1; D is undetermined. Germline values: CDR1 WSHSY, CDR2 SAAADI. This CDR3 is 13 amino acids long. Trimming shortened V by 0 bases and J by 9 bases, and 9 bases separated the two germline ends. The CDR3 here is CASSESSFGEQFF. The CDR3 nucleotides read TGCGCCAGCAGTGAGTCCTCGTTTGGTGAGCAGTTCTTC.

This clone was detected once. The V gene is TRBV9, the J gene TRBJ2-7; 7 nucleotides align to TRBD1. Germline-derived CDR1 and CDR2 are SGDLS and YYNGEE. The CDR3 has 15 amino acids. After removal of 0 bases from V and 3 bases from J, the junction contained 6 bases not matched to a gene. The CDR3 region is CASSVGSAGGYEQYF. DNA for the CDR3: TGTGCCAGCAGCGTAGGGTCGGCAGGGGGCTACGAGCAGTACTTC.

The rearrangement joins TRBV7-9 to TRBJ2-1; D gene unclear. The V gene lost 3 bases and the J gene lost 6 bases, with 15 bases spanning the gap. Germline V gene data show CDR1 as SEHNR and CDR2 as FQNEAQ (reference sequence). This CDR3 has 15 amino acids. CDR3 bases: TGTGCCAGCAGCTTTGGATCAACGCCGGGCAATGAGCAGTTCTTC. Protein product: CASSFGSTPGNEQFF. The full variable domain, in which reference TRBV7-9 and TRBJ2-1 provide the parts outside the CDR3, is DTGVSQNPRHKITKRGQNVTFRCDPISEHNRLYWYRQTLGQGPEFLTYFQNEAQLEKSRLLSDRFSAERPKGSFSTLEIQRTEQGDSAMYLCASSFGSTPGNEQFFGPGTRLTVL.

The chain uses TRBV5-1 and TRBJ1-6; D remains ambiguous. The V end lost 0 bases, the J end lost 0 bases, and 4 bases lay between the germline ends. CDR3 length equals 15 residues. Germline loops: CDR1 SGHRS, CDR2 YFSETQ. This CDR3 is CASSLGLSYNSPLHF. The CDR3 coding sequence is TGCGCCAGCAGCTTGGGCCTCTCCTATAATTCACCCCTCCACTTT.

CDR3 protein: CASSWGGSPPLHF. Written as DNA, the CDR3 is TGCGCCAGCAGCTGGGGGGGTTCCCCACCCCTCCACTTT. The chain has TRBV5-1 and TRBJ1-6; D possibly corresponds to TRBD1 (5 bases). From germline, CDR1 is SGHRS and CDR2 YFSETQ. The CDR3 has 13 residues. Trimming pared 3 bases from V and 11 bases from J, leaving 12 bases between.

This clone appeared once. The V call is TRBV28, the J call TRBJ1-2; perhaps TRBD1 as D (5 bases). This CDR3 is 13 amino acids long. Germline CDR1 reads MDHEN; CDR2 reads SYDVKM. Trimming removed 4 bases from V and 8 bases from J, with 14 bases in between. The CDR3 DNA sequence: TGTGCCAGCAGTTGGGGGAACAGGTTGGGCTACACCTTC. Translated: CASSWGNRLGYTF.

This clone was detected once. The J gene is TRBJ1-1, the V gene TRBV27; D ambiguous. The CDR3 has 13 residues. Germline V gene sequence: CDR1 MNHEY, CDR2 SMNVEV (reference sequence). V shed 4 bases and J shed 0 bases, with 6 bases lying between them. The CDR3 sequence is CASSSHLNTEAFF. For the CDR3, the DNA is TGTGCCAGCAGTTCACATCTGAACACTGAAGCTTTCTTT.

The J gene is TRBJ2-7, the V gene TRBV2; 8 positions match TRBD1. V lost 4 bases to trimming and J lost 3 bases; unmatched junction nucleotides: 8. The CDR3 contains 15 residues. CDR1 SNHLY and CDR2 FYNNEI come from the germline V gene. CDR3 residues: CASSVDGTGGYEQYF. CDR3 nucleotide sequence: TGTGCCAGCAGTGTGGATGGGACAGGAGGCTACGAGCAGTACTTC.

The chain joins TRBV28 to TRBJ1-6; TRBD1 matches 9 bases. CDR1 is MDHEN, CDR2 SYDVKM, per germline. The V gene end was trimmed by 6 bases and the J gene end by 12 bases; junction bases not matched to a gene: 12. This CDR3 is built from 15 residues. The CDR3 region is CASSPGTGFRLPLHF. For the CDR3, the DNA is TGTGCCAGCAGCCCCGGGACAGGGTTTCGGTTACCCCTCCACTTT.

This chain uses TRBV2 with TRBJ1-1; TRBD1 matches 7 bases. The ends lost 5 bases at V and 4 bases at J; junction bases unmatched: 10. Germline-derived CDR1 and CDR2 are SNHLY and FYNNEI. CDR3 size: 15 residues. This CDR3 is CASSPFPGGGTEAFF. The CDR3 nucleotides read TGTGCCAGCAGTCCTTTCCCAGGGGGAGGCACTGAAGCTTTCTTT. Complete variable domain (other parts from reference TRBV2 and TRBJ1-1): EPEVTQTPSHQVTQMGQEVILRCVPISNHLYFYWYRQILGQKVEFLVSFYNNEISEKSEIFDDQFSVERPDGSNFTLKIRSTKLEDSAMYFCASSPFPGGGTEAFFGQGTRLTVV.

The J gene is TRBJ2-7, the V gene TRBV6-6; D is perhaps TRBD1 (5 bases). V lost 0 bases, J lost 1 base, and 13 bases lay in between. The CDR3 covers 16 residues. The V gene's germline CDR1 is MNHNY and CDR2 SVGAGI (reference sequence). Here the CDR3 DNA reads TGTGCCAGCAGTTACTCGGTGCCGACAGAGTCCTACGAGCAGTACTTC. It yields the protein CASSYSVPTESYEQYF.

This chain links TRBV7-5 with TRBJ2-7; the table's D call of TRBD2 was not tested on the DNA. TRBV7-5 is a documented pseudogene. This CDR3 comprises 18 residues. The CDR3 protein is CVRSSGVLLADSSYEQYF. The CDR3 DNA reads as TGTGTCAGAAGCTCGGGGGTGTTACTAGCGGATTCTTCCTACGAGCAGTACTTC.

The J gene is TRBJ1-6, the V gene TRBV4-1; D is ambiguous. Germline V lookup: CDR1 MGHRA, CDR2 YSYEKL. V dropped 1 base and J dropped 7 bases, with 5 bases sitting between them. CDR3 length: 13 amino acids. DNA for the CDR3: TGCGCCAGCAGCCAAGCAGGAAATTCACCCCTCCACTTT. Translating it yields CASSQAGNSPLHF.

The genes are TRBV5-1 and TRBJ2-6; weak D call: TRBD2 (6 bases). The germline V gene has CDR1 SGHRS and CDR2 YFSETQ. Trimming cost V 7 bases and J 2 bases, with 13 bases left between them. The CDR3 length is 15 residues. The CDR3 nucleotides are TGCGCCAGCTGGGGTTCGGGAGCTGGGGCCAACGTCCTGACTTTC. Translated: CASWGSGAGANVLTF.

V is TRBV10-3 and J is TRBJ1-4; 12 bases align to TRBD1. Germline assignment: CDR1 ENHRY and CDR2 SYGVKD. The CDR3 has 14 amino acids. V lost 6 bases, J lost 8 bases, and 4 bases stayed unmatched. The CDR3 is CAISRDRGREKLFF. CDR3 sequence (DNA): TGTGCCATCAGCCGGGACAGGGGGCGCGAAAAACTGTTTTTT.